This is a list of T cell receptor beta chains from one sample in a study of CD8 T cells in ankylosing spondylitis. MiXCR, run by TCRdb on the 5' RACE reads, gives a single entry per CDR3 protein. The table shows about 300,000 distinct CDR3 sequences, with less than 25% occurring only once. The sample was blood, either unsorted or a sorted T cell fraction (not recorded which). The source is a female donor with ankylosing spondylitis or in good health (not recorded which). CDR3s include the opening cysteine and the closing phenylalanine or tryptophan. A D gene is named only where the DNA matches it firmly. Where a row states a size, it is once, few, many or the class of an expanded clone; other rows omit it.

TRBD2	TRBJ2-5	NA	TRBV20-1	CSARIPGRRETQYF	TGCAGTGCTAGAATCCCCGGGAGGCGAGAGACCCAGTACTTC
NA	TRBJ2-7	NA	TRBV30	CAWSEGGYEQYF	TGTGCCTGGAGTGAGGGGGGATACGAGCAGTACTTC
NA	TRBJ1-2	NA	TRBV6-2/TRBV6-3	CATVGATHYGYTF	TGTGCCACCGTAGGGGCGACCCACTATGGCTACACCTTC
TRBD2	TRBJ2-1	NA	TRBV27	CASSASGRANEQFF	TGTGCCAGCAGTGCTAGCGGGAGGGCGAATGAGCAGTTCTTC
NA	TRBJ1-2	once	TRBV27	CASSFRGAQGYTF	TGTGCCAGCAGTTTCCGGGGGGCGCAGGGCTACACCTTC
NA	TRBJ1-5	few	TRBV18	CASSPGQPNQPQHF	TGTGCCAGCTCACCAGGACAGCCCAATCAGCCCCAGCATTTT
TRBD2	TRBJ2-6	NA	TRBV5-5	CAMGPGRGCNSGANVLTF	TGTGCCATGGGGCCCGGGCGGGGGTGCAATTCTGGGGCCAACGTCCTGACTTTC
NA	TRBJ2-1	few	TRBV11-3	CASSSRVTGISEQFF	TGTGCCAGCAGCTCCAGAGTGACAGGAATCAGTGAGCAGTTCTTC
TRBD1	TRBJ2-3	NA	TRBV11-2	CASRRPRDRAPDTQYF	TGTGCCAGCAGACGACCACGGGACAGGGCCCCAGATACGCAGTATTTT
NA	TRBJ2-7	NA	TRBV18	CASSPNRDGEQYF	TGTGCCAGCTCACCTAACCGGGACGGCGAGCAGTACTTC
NA	TRBJ2-3	few	TRBV28	CASSLGFTQYF	TGTGCCAGCAGTTTAGGGTTTACGCAGTATTTT
TRBD2	TRBJ2-3	many	TRBV6-5	CASNLSGSGADTQYF	TGTGCCAGCAATTTAAGCGGGAGTGGGGCAGATACGCAGTATTTT